The clone carrying this TCR beta chain has a handful of counts. What it binds is unknown. Time point noted: newly diagnosed GD, antithyroid drugs for less than 3 months. The authors made the TCR library using RNA they extracted from PBMCs. The data belong to a study of regulatory T cells in long-lasting Graves disease. Library construction for TCR beta used iRepertoire HTBI primers and Arm-PCR of CDR3 regions. In the original workflow: Identified across the samples were 62 TRBV segments and 13 to 15 TRBJ segments. MiXCR was run by TCRdb on the multiplex PCR reads, yielding one entry per CDR3 protein. The V and J calls and clone size come from TCRdb's table, not from the authors' own analysis. The repertoire includes 400,000 to 500,000 distinct CDR3 sequences, more than 13% of them detected once, and over 15% sits in the top ten. Study-wide points: There were preferences for TRBV28, TRBJ1-2 and TRBJ2-5 in persistent disease.

This CDR3 region has 17 residues. V lost 5 bases, J lost 1 base, and 12 bases stayed unmatched. CDR1 is DFQATT, CDR2 SNEGSKA, per germline (reference sequence). A further study also used this sample, focusing on T cells in Graves' hyperthyroidism and ophthalmopathy.

The starting material was peripheral blood mononuclear cells (PBMCs), obtained at new diagnosis, from a patient treated with antithyroid drugs. This chain joins TRBV20-1 and TRBJ2-7; 12 bases match TRBD2. This clonotype was obtained from a woman in her 30s with Graves disease. In DNA form, the CDR3 reads TGCAGTGCTGCCCCATCTAGCGGGAGGGAGCGGTCCTACGAGCAGTACTTC. The encoded protein is CSAAPSSGRERSYEQYF.